This record covers a single TCR beta chain. No antigen is known for it. Between the trimmed V and J ends, which lost 6 bases and 6 bases, there was a span of 12 bases. The CDR3 totals 11 residues. The germline V gene encodes CDR1 DFQATT and CDR2 SNEGSKA (reference sequence). Repertoires were generated with immunoSEQ multiplex PCR, while TCRdb's copy carries only in-frame clones and drops some. The repertoire holds under 40,000 clones, with around 84% as singletons. This entry comes from a study of PD-L1 blockade in urothelial cancer. Study context: Patients arrived having already received 0 to 3 prior chemotherapy regimens. Treatment start was followed by blood analysis at 3 weeks (second dose) and again at 6 weeks. The median T cell count in blood samples was 110,000 to 150,000. Study results and limitations: In blood sampled pretreatment, TCR clonality below the median predicted better survival.

The chain joins TRBV20-1 to TRBJ2-7, with D perhaps matching TRBD1 (6 bases). This sample comprised PBMCs, obtained around atezolizumab (anti-PD-L1) treatment. The origin of this receptor is a man aged 60 to 75 with urothelial cancer. The CDR3 region is CSATTGFEQYF. The CDR3 DNA reads TGCAGTGCCACAACAGGGTTCGAGCAGTACTTC.